The next 32 T cell receptor beta chains were all read from a single sample in a study of regulatory T cells in long-lasting Graves disease (dated by TCRdb to about 2021). Library preparation used multiplex PCR. Sequencer: Illumina HiSeq 4000. CDR3 regions were amplified by Arm-PCR with iRepertoire HTBI primers to construct TCR beta libraries. TCRdb reprocessed the public reads (quality trimming at Q25 with fastp, clone calling with MiXCR) and kept in-frame beta chains. Each record represents a unique CDR3 protein, reported with the most common genes and DNA among its rows. The table for this sample lists roughly 380,000 distinct CDR3 sequences; approximately 15% of them were counted only once. In total, the top ten clones hold just under 30% of the sample. The sample's time point label is to be understood as: newly diagnosed GD, antithyroid drugs for less than 3 months. For both TCR sequencing and RNA sequencing, RNA was extracted from PBMCs in TRIzol.

The same sample was also used in a study of T cells in Graves' hyperthyroidism and ophthalmopathy.

The material was peripheral blood mononuclear cells (PBMCs), obtained at new diagnosis, from a patient treated with antithyroid drugs. Receptor source: a man aged 35-49 years with Graves disease. Donor details come from another sample of the same person, matched by shared clones.

This clonotype was seen repeatedly, ten times or more. The rearrangement uses TRBV27 and TRBJ2-1; 13 bases fit TRBD2. Trimming cost V 5 bases and J 3 bases; bases outside gene matches: 7. CDR3 length: 17 residues. The V gene's germline CDR1 is MNHEY and CDR2 SMNVEV (reference sequence). The CDR3 sequence is CASSPGLAGARYNEQFF. CDR3 nucleotides: TGTGCCAGCAGTCCCGGACTAGCGGGGGCCCGCTACAATGAGCAGTTCTTC.

This clonotype was found many times. V usage is TRBV7-2 and J usage is TRBJ2-5, with D possibly being TRBD2 (5 bases). The ends were cut back, 5 bases at V and 9 bases at J, with 16 bases in the middle. The CDR3 is made up of 13 amino acids. Germline V lookup: CDR1 SGHTA, CDR2 FQGNSA. The CDR3 sequence is CASSPVGSGAQYF. The CDR3, as DNA: TGTGCCAGCAGCCCAGTGGGGTCCGGGGCCCAGTACTTC.

The J gene is TRBJ1-1, the V gene TRBV25-1; tentative D call: TRBD1 (6 bases). The V end was cut by 7 bases, the J end by 3 bases, with 15 bases between. This CDR3 is built from 14 residues. Germline values: CDR1 MGHDK, CDR2 SYGVNS. CDR3 DNA: TGTGCCAGCATAGGGGGGCAGGGTGACACTGAAGCTTTCTTT. Translation gives CASIGGQGDTEAFF.

A few counts support this clonotype. J is TRBJ1-3 and V is TRBV6-2 or TRBV6-3, with D unclear. Germline V gene data show CDR1 as MNHEY and CDR2 as SVGEGT. Trimming removed 6 bases at V and 8 bases at J, with 14 bases between. This CDR3 is built from 13 residues. CDR3 nucleotides: TGTGCCAGCAGCATGGACCTTGGGTACACCATATATTTT. This encodes CASSMDLGYTIYF.

This clonotype came up many times. The J gene is TRBJ2-3, the V gene TRBV18; 9 bases map to TRBD2. The trim removed 3 bases at V and 5 bases at J, leaving 3 bases unmatched. CDR1 and CDR2 from the germline V gene are KGHSH and LQKENI. The CDR3 length is 14 residues. CDR3 region: CASSPRGGQDTQYF. The CDR3 nucleotides read TGTGCCAGCTCACCGCGGGGGGGCCAAGATACGCAGTATTTT.

The rearrangement uses TRBV6-5 and TRBJ2-5; TRBD2 is a possible D gene (5 bases). Trimming shortened V by 0 bases and J by 5 bases, and 13 bases separated the two germline ends. The CDR3 has 15 amino acids. CDR1 and CDR2 from the germline V gene are MNHEY and SVGAGI. In nucleotides, the CDR3 is TGTGCCAGCAGTTACTCGAATGGACCGGGGGAGACCCAGTACTTC. Amino acids: CASSYSNGPGETQYF.

The chain carries TRBV5-1 and TRBJ2-7; TRBD1 or TRBD2 may be the D gene (5 bases each). Germline V gene data show CDR1 as SGHRS and CDR2 as YFSETQ. This CDR3 has 14 amino acids. Trimming pared 0 bases from V and 12 bases from J, leaving 19 bases between. CDR3 in DNA: TGCGCCAGCAGCTTGGCCGGGGTAGGGGCGACCGGGTACTTC. The encoded protein is CASSLAGVGATGYF. The variable domain in full, with the rest retrieved from reference TRBV5-1 and TRBJ2-7, is KAGVTQTPRYLIKTRGQQVTLSCSPISGHRSVSWYQQTPGQGLQFLFEYFSETQRNKGNFPGRFSGRQFSNSRSEMNVSTLELGDSALYLCASSLAGVGATGYFGPGTRLTVT.

CDR3 nucleotide sequence: TGTGCCAGCAGCTTTGCCGGGACAGGGTACTCGGCCCAGTACTTC. Its translation: CASSFAGTGYSAQYF. V and J are TRBV5-4 and TRBJ2-5; 9 bases fit TRBD1. Germline CDR1 is SGHNT and CDR2 is YYREEE (reference sequence). Trimming at V came to 2 bases and at J to 9 bases, leaving 11 bases not matched to a gene. The CDR3 has 15 residues. Together with reference TRBV5-4 and TRBJ2-5, the CDR3 gives the full variable domain: ETGVTQSPTHLIKTRGQQVTLRCSSQSGHNTVSWYQQALGQGPQFIFQYYREEENGRGNFPPRFSGLQFPNYSSELNVNALELDDSALYLCASSFAGTGYSAQYFGPGTRLLVL.

In its sample, this clonotype was seen a few times. CDR3 region: CASSEDRARDTQYF. The CDR3, as DNA: TGTGCCAGCAGTGAAGACAGGGCTAGAGATACGCAGTATTTT. This chain links TRBV6-2 or TRBV6-3 with TRBJ2-3; 7 bases match TRBD1. J lost 5 bases, V lost 5 bases, and 7 bases had no gene match. The CDR3 is 14 residues long. Germline-derived CDR1 and CDR2 are MNHEY and SVGEGT.

The CDR3 sequence is CASSQIRGPGELFF. Written as DNA, the CDR3 is TGTGCCAGCAGCCAGATCCGGGGTCCCGGGGAGCTGTTTTTT. V usage is TRBV11-2 and J usage is TRBJ2-2, with D maybe TRBD2 (5 bases). V shed 5 bases and J shed 6 bases, with 13 bases lying between them. CDR3 length: 14 residues. Germline CDR1 and CDR2: SGHAT and FQNNGV. The whole variable domain, remainder taken from reference TRBV11-2 and TRBJ2-2, is EAGVAQSPRYKIIEKRQSVAFWCNPISGHATLYWYQQILGQGPKLLIQFQNNGVVDDSQLPKDRFSAERLKGVDSTLKIQPAKLEDSAVYLCASSQIRGPGELFFGEGSRLTVL.

The sample holds many counts of this clonotype. The chain links TRBV9 to TRBJ2-3; 13 bases are shared with TRBD2. Trimming cost V 0 bases and J 7 bases; bases outside gene matches: 8. Germline lookup yields CDR1 SGDLS and CDR2 YYNGEE. This CDR3 is built from 17 residues. CDR3 DNA: TGTGCCAGCAGCGTAGCCGGGACTAGCGGGGCTCAACATACGCAGTATTTT. It is translated as CASSVAGTSGAQHTQYF.

The V call is TRBV10-3, the J call TRBJ1-1; tentative D call: TRBD1 (6 bases). With 11 bases removed from V and 9 bases from J, the gap between germline ends came to 25 bases. There are 14 residues in the CDR3. The germline V gene has CDR1 ENHRY and CDR2 SYGVKD. The CDR3 sequence is CAARAADRLAQAFF. The CDR3 DNA reads as TGTGCCGCCCGTGCGGCCGACAGGCTGGCCCAAGCTTTCTTT.

This clonotype was picked up many times. This rearrangement joins TRBV6-1 to TRBJ2-7, with 12 bases identical to TRBD2. The V gene's germline CDR1 is MNHNS and CDR2 SASEGT. Trimming cost V 5 bases and J 5 bases; bases outside gene matches: 7. The CDR3 sequence is 15 residues long. CDR3 bases: TGTGCCAGCAGTCGAGGACTAGCGGGGTCTGACGAGCAGTACTTC. Translated, it gives CASSRGLAGSDEQYF.

This clonotype appeared a few times. This chain links TRBV7-2 with TRBJ1-2, with D unresolved. Trimming removed 1 base from V and 7 bases from J, with 10 bases in between. The CDR3 totals 13 residues. Germline CDR1 SGHTA, CDR2 FQGNSA. The DNA of the CDR3 is TGTGCCAGCAGCTTAGATCGGCGATCTGGCTACACCTTC. It specifies CASSLDRRSGYTF. Full variable domain (outside the CDR3, taken from reference TRBV7-2 and TRBJ1-2): GAGVSQSPSNKVTEKGKDVELRCDPISGHTALYWYRQSLGQGLEFLIYFQGNSAPDKSGLPSDRFSAERTGGSVSTLTIQRTQQEDSAVYLCASSLDRRSGYTFGSGTRLTVV.

Many counts were recorded for this clonotype. This chain uses TRBV5-1 with TRBJ1-1; tentative D call: TRBD1 (5 bases). The CDR3 contains 16 residues. Between the trimmed V and J ends, which lost 1 base and 1 base, there was a span of 14 bases. Germline V gene sequence: CDR1 SGHRS, CDR2 YFSETQ. The CDR3 loop is CASSLQDIGWNTEAFF. The CDR3 bases are TGCGCCAGCAGCTTGCAGGACATAGGATGGAACACTGAAGCTTTCTTT.

The chain joins TRBV30 to TRBJ2-7, with D unresolved. The V end was cut by 3 bases, the J end by 0 bases, with 9 bases between. Per the germline V gene, CDR1 is GTSNPN and CDR2 is SVGIG (reference sequence). This CDR3 contains 13 residues. CDR3 loop: CAWRSRPSYEQYF. For the CDR3, the DNA is TGTGCCTGGAGGAGCCGGCCCTCCTACGAGCAGTACTTC.

Of note for this clonotype: Given a much more abundant clone one base away, this may be a read error. The CDR3 spells CASSYSGLHGAYYSYTF. The CDR3 bases are TGTGCCAGCAGTTACTCGGGATTACATGGGGCATACTATAGCTACACCTTC. This chain connects TRBV6-4 to TRBJ1-2; maybe TRBD1 (5 bases). Germline loops: CDR1 MRHNA, CDR2 SNTAGT. This CDR3 contains 17 residues.

The chain recombines TRBV7-9 with TRBJ2-2; the D call may be TRBD1 or TRBD2 (6 bases each). The CDR3 has 15 amino acids. The germline V gene has CDR1 SEHNR and CDR2 FQNEAQ (reference sequence). Trimming stripped 7 bases from V and 3 bases from J, with 15 bases between. This CDR3 is CASNPGGRHTGELFF. CDR3 bases: TGTGCCAGCAACCCCGGGGGCAGACACACCGGGGAGCTGTTTTTT.

This clonotype was counted at least ten times. This chain links TRBV9 with TRBJ2-3; 10 bases are a match to TRBD1. Losses at the gene ends were 1 base for V and 0 bases for J; bases not matched to a gene: 8. The length of the CDR3 is 18 residues. Germline V gives CDR1 SGDLS, CDR2 YYNGEE. The CDR3 DNA reads as TGTGCCAGCAGCGTATTACCGGGACAGGGGAGGAGCACAGATACGCAGTATTTT. Translating it yields CASSVLPGQGRSTDTQYF. The full variable domain, with the rest looked up from reference TRBV9 and TRBJ2-3, is DSGVTQTPKHLITATGQRVTLRCSPRSGDLSVYWYQQSLDQGLQFLIQYYNGEERAKGNILERFSAQQFPDLHSELNLSSLELGDSALYFCASSVLPGQGRSTDTQYFGPGTRLTVL.

This clonotype has at least ten counts. The rearrangement joins TRBV12-3 or TRBV12-4 to TRBJ2-3; 13 positions agree with TRBD2. After removal of 6 bases from V and 1 base from J, the junction contained 4 bases not matched to a gene. This CDR3 spans 16 amino acids. The CDR3 coding sequence is TGTGCCAGCAGACGCGGGACTAGCGGGGGCACAGATACGCAGTATTTT. This sequence encodes CASRRGTSGGTDTQYF.

Remarks on this clonotype: A single base separates this from a much larger clone, so it may be a read error. V gene TRBV5-1 combines with J gene TRBJ1-6; TRBD1 agrees at 7 bases. J gave up 7 bases and V 3 bases, and 4 bases lay outside the gene matches. CDR3 size: 14 residues. Per the germline V gene, CDR1 is SGHRS and CDR2 is YFSETQ. CDR3 sequence reads: CASSSGTENSPLHF. The CDR3 bases are TGCGCCAGCAGCTCCGGGACAGAAAATTCACCCCTCCACTTT.

The chain employs TRBV24-1 and TRBJ2-5; 7 nucleotides line up with TRBD1. Germline values: CDR1 KGHDR, CDR2 SFDVKD. The CDR3 loop spans 17 amino acids. J gave up 1 base and V 1 base, and 8 bases lay outside the gene matches. The CDR3 DNA sequence: TGTGCCACCAGTGATTTCCCAGGAAGGACAGGCCAAGAGACCCAGTACTTC. This sequence encodes CATSDFPGRTGQETQYF.

This clonotype has a count of ten or more. This chain connects TRBV30 to TRBJ2-1, with 7 positions matching TRBD2. The CDR3 consists of 15 residues. Germline V gene lookup returns CDR1 GTSNPN and CDR2 SVGIG (reference sequence). With V trimmed by 2 bases and J by 1 base, 5 bases remained unmatched. The CDR3 DNA reads as TGTGCCTGGAGTAGAAAGGGAGGGTCCTACAATGAGCAGTTCTTC. Residues: CAWSRKGGSYNEQFF.

The sample holds many counts of this clonotype. The rearrangement links TRBV5-1 to TRBJ2-1, with TRBD1 identical over 7 bases. Germline V gene lookup returns CDR1 SGHRS and CDR2 YFSETQ. CDR3 length equals 18 residues. V gave up 4 bases and J gave up 7 bases; unmatched junction bases: 20. The CDR3 DNA is TGCGCCAGCAGCCCCTATATAACTTCGACAGGGCCGGGTAATGAGCAGTTCTTC. It encodes CASSPYITSTGPGNEQFF. Filled out from reference TRBV5-1 and TRBJ2-1, the complete variable domain reads KAGVTQTPRYLIKTRGQQVTLSCSPISGHRSVSWYQQTPGQGLQFLFEYFSETQRNKGNFPGRFSGRQFSNSRSEMNVSTLELGDSALYLCASSPYITSTGPGNEQFFGPGTRLTVL.

The V call is TRBV7-6, the J call TRBJ2-7; D is uncertain. The CDR3 totals 14 residues. In germline, CDR1 is SGHVS, CDR2 FNYEAQ. The V gene lost 5 bases and the J gene lost 3 bases, with 14 bases spanning the gap. The DNA for the CDR3 is TGTGCCAGCAGCCTCCAGGACGGAGACTACGAGCAGTACTTC. Translated, it gives CASSLQDGDYEQYF.

This clonotype was found a few times. The DNA for the CDR3 is TGTGCCAGCAGGTCTCGCACAGATACGCAGTATTTT. Amino acids: CASRSRTDTQYF. The chain uses TRBV6-1 and TRBJ2-3, with D unresolved. This CDR3 has 12 amino acids. Germline V CDR1 and CDR2: MNHNS, SASEGT. V was shortened by 6 bases and J by 1 base, with 5 bases between the two germline ends.

This clonotype showed up many times. CDR3: CASTVGGGQEEKLFF. Here the CDR3 DNA reads TGCGCCAGCACGGTCGGAGGAGGCCAAGAAGAAAAACTGTTTTTT. The chain links TRBV5-1 to TRBJ1-4; D uncertain. Germline V gene sequence: CDR1 SGHRS, CDR2 YFSETQ. This CDR3 is 15 amino acids long. With 6 bases removed from V and 8 bases from J, the gap between germline ends came to 20 bases.

This clonotype was picked up many times. The CDR3 protein is CASSARGAGTDTQYF. The CDR3 DNA reads as TGTGCCAGCAGTGCCCGGGGGGCCGGCACAGATACGCAGTATTTT. V is TRBV28 and J is TRBJ2-3, with TRBD2 as a possible D gene (7 bases). V gave up 5 bases and J gave up 1 base, with 13 bases separating them. The CDR3 sequence is 15 residues long. Germline assignment: CDR1 MDHEN and CDR2 SYDVKM. Complete variable domain (other parts from reference TRBV28 and TRBJ2-3): DVKVTQSSRYLVKRTGEKVFLECVQDMDHENMFWYRQDPGLGLRLIYFSYDVKMKEKGDIPEGYSVSREKKERFSLILESASTNQTSMYLCASSARGAGTDTQYFGPGTRLTVL.

On this clonotype: A far larger clone is a single base away, which makes a read error likely. The V gene is TRBV29-1, the J gene TRBJ2-5; a weak D match, TRBD2 (5 bases). Per germline, CDR1 SQVTM and CDR2 ANQGSEA. V lost 4 bases to trimming and J lost 11 bases, with 20 bases between them. CDR3 length: 13 residues. CDR3 protein: CSVASERSGEQYF. The CDR3, as DNA: TGCAGCGTTGCTTCAGAGCGGTCGGGTGAGCAGTACTTC. The entire variable domain, with the rest obtained from reference TRBV29-1 and TRBJ2-5, is as follows: SAVISQKPSRDICQRGTSLTIQCQVDSQVTMMFWYRQQPGQSLTLIATANQGSEATYESGFVIDKFPISRPNLTFSTLTVSNMSPEDSSIYLCSVASERSGEQYFGPGTRLLVL.

This clonotype has a count of ten or more. The chain recombines TRBV11-2 with TRBJ2-1; D may be TRBD1 (5 bases). CDR1 is SGHAT and CDR2 is FQNNGV in the germline V gene. Trimming took off 6 bases at V and 6 bases at J, with 18 bases between the two ends. This CDR3 contains 15 residues. The CDR3 sequence: CASRTIQGDINEQFF. The CDR3 DNA follows: TGTGCCAGCAGAACAATTCAGGGTGACATCAATGAGCAGTTCTTC.

The chain recombines TRBV4-1 with TRBJ2-7; D possibly matches TRBD1 or TRBD2 (5 bases each). V was clipped by 3 bases and J by 2 bases, with 11 bases between them. The CDR3 totals 14 residues. CDR1 MGHRA and CDR2 YSYEKL come from the germline V gene. CDR3: CASSHGTVTYEQYF. CDR3 nucleotides: TGCGCCAGCAGCCACGGGACGGTGACCTACGAGCAGTACTTC.

The count of this clonotype is one. The chain has TRBV28 and TRBJ1-4; 10 bases match TRBD1. The CDR3 contains 14 residues. V shed 10 bases, J shed 2 bases, and the junction held 4 bases outside the gene matches. Germline CDR1 and CDR2: MDHEN and SYDVKM. CDR3 sequence (DNA): TGTGCCACAGGACAGGGGGTCACTAATGAAAAACTGTTTTTT. This encodes CATGQGVTNEKLFF.